The entry below describes one T cell receptor beta chain. This CDR3 region has 13 residues. Trimming stripped 4 bases from V and 0 bases from J, with 7 bases between. In germline, CDR1 is SGHRS, CDR2 YFSETQ. Living in roughly 25 US areas, the participants were between roughly 18 and 90 years of age. Each participant's cohort was designated according to participant-reported clinical history. This entry comes from a study of blood T cell repertoires in COVID-19. Study context: Samples came from the United States, Italy and Spain, spanning acute and convalescent COVID-19.

As originally analysed: For nucleated cells, counts were estimated from reference gene primer amplification. Data came from immunoSEQ multiplex PCR; TCRdb stores just in-frame clones and leaves some out. The DNA gave D and trimming, while V, J and clone size come from that table. The sample contains under 300,000 clones, approximately 90% of which appear only once. The sequence was obtained from a human donor in a cohort exposed to, infected with or recovered from COVID-19 (not recorded which). The donor label of this sample is uncertain. The chain has TRBV5-1 and TRBJ1-1; D is unclear. The source material was PBMCs or T cells enriched from blood (not recorded which). CDR3 DNA sequence: TGCGCCAGCAGCGGCGGGGTGAACACTGAAGCTTTCTTT. Translating it yields CASSGGVNTEAFF.